These T cell receptor beta chains were read from a single sample in a study of OX40 agonist ivuxolimab in advanced cancers. Profiling relied on immunoSEQ multiplex PCR, and the TCRdb table lists in-frame clones only, not all of them. This table has more than 45,000 clones, roughly 82% appearing once. The source material was CD4+ or CD8+ T cells sorted from blood, sampled in a trial of the OX40 agonist ivuxolimab. The receptors were gathered from an adult with an advanced solid tumor such as melanoma, head and neck, liver or kidney cancer. The CDR3 runs from the conserved cysteine through the conserved F or W. The D gene is left open where the match is weak. The size entry is marked missing in some rows and otherwise reads once, few, many or a size class.

clone size	D gene	V gene	J gene	CDR3 DNA	CDR3 protein
-	-	TRBV18	TRBJ2-7	TGTGCCAGCTCACGGCGGGGAGCCTACGAGCAGTACTTC	CASSRRGAYEQYF
-	-	TRBV6-5	TRBJ1-5	TGTGCCAGCAGTCCGACAGGAGGCAATCAGCCCCAGCATTTT	CASSPTGGNQPQHF
-	-	TRBV7-9	TRBJ2-6	TGTGCCAGCAGCCGAAACCGGGGCTCTGGGGCCAACGTCCTGACTTTC	CASSRNRGSGANVLTF
once	-	TRBV11-2	TRBJ1-2	TGTGCCAGCAGCTTCAACCCGGGACCGACTTATGGCTACACCTTC	CASSFNPGPTYGYTF
-	-	TRBV6-5	TRBJ2-7	TGTGCCAGCAGTTGGCTGGGCGGACCCCCCTACGAGCAGTACTTC	CASSWLGGPPYEQYF
-	-	TRBV2	TRBJ2-4	TGTGCCAGCAGTGAAGCAGGGACTTATGAGAATTTAGCCAAAAACATTCAGTACTTC	CASSEAGTYENLAKNIQYF
-	-	TRBV7-9	TRBJ2-5	TGTGCCAGCAGCTTAGCGGGACACCAAGAGACCCAGTACTTC	CASSLAGHQETQYF
-	-	TRBV19	TRBJ1-1	TGTGCCAGTAGTATCAAAAGGGGAGGGAACACTGAAGCTTTCTTT	CASSIKRGGNTEAFF
-	-	TRBV9	TRBJ1-2	TGTGCCAGCAGCGTAACAGGGACTAACTATGGCTACACCTTC	CASSVTGTNYGYTF
-	-	TRBV5-5	TRBJ1-2	TGTGCCAGCAGCCAGGGCCCGGAGGGGGGCTACACCTTC	CASSQGPEGGYTF
-	-	TRBV6-6	TRBJ2-1	TGTGCCAGCAGTTACTCCCGCCCACTAGCAAATGAGCAGTTCTTC	CASSYSRPLANEQFF
few	-	TRBV6-1	TRBJ1-6	TGTGCCAGCAGTGAAGCAAAGGGTCTTGGTGTGGCCCTCCACTTT	CASSEAKGLGVALHF
few	-	TRBV30	TRBJ1-1	TGTGCCTGGGGAAGGACGGTGAACACTGAAGCTTTCTTT	CAWGRTVNTEAFF
-	-	TRBV28	TRBJ1-6	TGTGCCAGCAGCCTCCCCCGTACAGGGAGCTTGAATTCACCCCTCCACTTT	CASSLPRTGSLNSPLHF
few	TRBD1	TRBV2	TRBJ1-2	TGTGCCAGCAGTGGGGCGGAGACAGGGCATGGCTACACCTTC	CASSGAETGHGYTF
-	-	TRBV11-2	TRBJ2-1	TGTGCCAGCAGCTCCACTTCGAGGGGCTACAATGAGCAGTTCTTC	CASSSTSRGYNEQFF
-	-	TRBV28	TRBJ1-4	TGTGCCAGCAGTTTATGGTATGGGGTTGGTGAAAAACTGTTTTTT	CASSLWYGVGEKLFF
few	-	TRBV6-1	TRBJ1-6	TGTGCCAGCAGTGAGACAGGCCCCCGGAGCTCCTATAATTCACCCCTCCACTTT	CASSETGPRSSYNSPLHF
-	TRBD1	TRBV27	TRBJ1-6	TGTGCCAGCAGTTTATCCCCAGGGACAGGGAATTCACCCCTCCACTTT	CASSLSPGTGNSPLHF
-	TRBD1	TRBV5-6	TRBJ2-7	TGTGCCAGCAGCTTACTCCGGACAGGGCCCTACGTGCAGTACTTC	CASSLLRTGPYVQYF
medium-sized	-	TRBV19	TRBJ1-1	TGTGCCAGTAGTATAGCGTTGGGCGAGGAGAACACTGAAGCTTTCTTT	CASSIALGEENTEAFF
-	TRBD2	TRBV29-1	TRBJ2-7	TGCAGCGCCAAGACTAGCGGGGGATCCTACGAGCAGTACTTC	CSAKTSGGSYEQYF
-	-	TRBV12-5	TRBJ2-5	TGTGCTAGTGGCAACCACTCGAGGGCCGAGGACTTC	CASGNHSRAEDF
-	-	TRBV2	TRBJ2-1	TGTGCCAGCAAAAAGTCCTCCTCCTACAATGAGCAGTTCTTC	CASKKSSSYNEQFF
-	-	TRBV4-1	TRBJ2-3	TGCGCCAGCAGCCAAGGCTACGGCAGGGACACAGATACGCAGTATTTT	CASSQGYGRDTDTQYF
-	-	TRBV11-2	TRBJ1-1	TGTGCCAGCAGCGTAAGGGGGGACACTGAAGCTTTCTTT	CASSVRGDTEAFF
-	TRBD2	TRBV10-3	TRBJ2-5	TGTGCCATCAGTGGACTAGCGGGGGTAGAGGGAGAGACCCAGTACTTC	CAISGLAGVEGETQYF
-	-	TRBV6-6	TRBJ1-6	TGTGCCAGCAGTTACAGGGACAACTCTCTCCGACCCCTCCACTTT	CASSYRDNSLRPLHF
-	-	TRBV5-1	TRBJ1-4	TGCGCCAGCAGCTTGGCGGGGTTCACTAATGAAAAACTGTTTTTT	CASSLAGFTNEKLFF
-	TRBD1	TRBV5-1	TRBJ2-4	TGCGCCAGCAGGGAAGGGACAGGGAGGTCCCAAAACATTCAGTACTTC	CASREGTGRSQNIQYF
-	-	TRBV7-6	TRBJ2-2	TGTGCCAGCAGCCCAAGGACAGCGAACACCGGGGAGCTGTTTTTT	CASSPRTANTGELFF
medium-sized	-	TRBV5-1	TRBJ1-3	TGCGCCAGCAGCCTGTGGGTGAGCTCTGGAAACACCATATATTTT	CASSLWVSSGNTIYF
-	-	TRBV18	TRBJ1-1	TGTGCCAGCTCACCCTTCGGGAACACTGAAGCTTTCTTT	CASSPFGNTEAFF
-	-	TRBV11-2	TRBJ1-2	TGTGCCAGCAGCTCACGAGGGGGGAATGGCTACACCTTC	CASSSRGGNGYTF
-	-	TRBV14	TRBJ1-6	TGTGCCAGCAGCCAAGAGAGGACGAGGGCACCCCTCCACTTT	CASSQERTRAPLHF
-	-	TRBV18	TRBJ1-6	TGTGCCAGCTCTCCGGAGACCCCGTCTAATTCACCCCTCCACTTT	CASSPETPSNSPLHF
-	-	TRBV2	TRBJ2-5	TGTGCCAGCCCCGGGTTAAACGCCGAGACCCAGTACTTC	CASPGLNAETQYF
-	TRBD1	TRBV6-1	TRBJ1-6	TGTGCCAGCAGTGAACGCCAGGGGGCGAATTCACCCCTCCACTTT	CASSERQGANSPLHF
-	TRBD2	TRBV29-1	TRBJ2-3	TGCAGCGTGGTACTAGCGGGTAGCACAGATACGCAGTATTTT	CSVVLAGSTDTQYF
-	TRBD1	TRBV29-1	TRBJ2-2	TGCAGCGTTACAGGGGCCACGAACACCGGGGAGCTGTTTTTT	CSVTGATNTGELFF
-	-	TRBV11-3	TRBJ2-1	TGTGCCAGCAGCGCTACAGGGACGCATTACAATGAGCAGTTCTTC	CASSATGTHYNEQFF
-	-	TRBV18	TRBJ1-4	TGTGCCAGCTCACCCCAGTCGGGGGATGAAAAACTGTTTTTT	CASSPQSGDEKLFF
-	TRBD2	TRBV9	TRBJ2-5	TGTGCCAGCAGCGTATGGGGGGGGGTCGAAGAGACCCAGTACTTC	CASSVWGGVEETQYF
-	-	TRBV27	TRBJ1-3	TGTGCCAGCAGTAAGGGGATTATTTGGTCTGGAAACACCATATATTTT	CASSKGIIWSGNTIYF
-	-	TRBV28	TRBJ1-2	TGTGCCAGCATCTCCCGGGGAGCCCGTCACGGCTACACCTTC	CASISRGARHGYTF
-	-	TRBV5-1	TRBJ2-7	TGCGCCAGCAGCTGGGGGTGGGGTAGGGTCTACGAGCAGTACTTC	CASSWGWGRVYEQYF
once	TRBD1	TRBV29-1	TRBJ1-5	TGCAGCGCGAGACAGGGTCTCAATCAGCCCCAGCATTTT	CSARQGLNQPQHF
-	-	TRBV5-8	TRBJ1-3	TGTGCCAGCAGCCAAGCTACTGGAAACACCATATATTTT	CASSQATGNTIYF
few	TRBD2	TRBV30	TRBJ2-7	TGTGCCTGGAGTCGGGAGGGGATCCACGAGCAGTACTTC	CAWSREGIHEQYF
-	-	TRBV7-2	TRBJ1-1	TGTGCCAGCAGCTTATTCGGAGGGATCGCTGAAGCTTTCTTT	CASSLFGGIAEAFF
-	-	TRBV7-6	TRBJ2-5	TGTGCCAGCCGCCGCGGGGCAACGCCAGAGACCCAGTACTTC	CASRRGATPETQYF
-	-	TRBV5-6	TRBJ1-2	TGTGCCAGCAGCTTGTTTCGCCAGCTTCGGATTGGCTACACCTTC	CASSLFRQLRIGYTF
-	TRBD1	TRBV28	TRBJ1-1	TGTGCCAGCAGTTTGGGGGACAGGGCGAGAACTGAAGCTTTCTTT	CASSLGDRARTEAFF
once	-	TRBV19	TRBJ1-1	TGTGCCAGTAGTATCGTCGGAAGGTCAACTGAAGCTTTCTTT	CASSIVGRSTEAFF
-	-	TRBV21-1	TRBJ2-7	TGTGCCAGCAGCAAAGAAAGCGGAGGGACCTACGAGCAGTACTTC	CASSKESGGTYEQYF
-	-	TRBV6-1	TRBJ2-1	TGTGCCAGCAGTGAGGCAGTCAATGAGCAGTTCTTC	CASSEAVNEQFF
-	TRBD2	TRBV5-1	TRBJ2-5	TGCGCCAGCAGCTTGAAGGAGCGGGGGGTTTTTGAGACCCAGTACTTC	CASSLKERGVFETQYF
-	TRBD1	TRBV6-4	TRBJ1-4	TGTGCCAGCAGAGAAGGTAAGTCCGGGACAGAGGAAAAACTGTTTTTT	CASREGKSGTEEKLFF
-	-	TRBV10-3	TRBJ1-2	TGTGCCATCAGTGAGGCCAAAGATGGCTACACCTTC	CAISEAKDGYTF
-	-	TRBV19	TRBJ1-5	TGTGCCAGTAGTATAAAACCCAATCAGCCCCAGCATTTT	CASSIKPNQPQHF